This T cell receptor beta chain was observed in a study of T cell changes during pregnancy in multiple sclerosis (dated by TCRdb to between 2018 and 2020). Describing the broader study: The study examined how the T cell repertoire changed over the course of pregnancy in women with multiple sclerosis.

Looking up the germline V gene yields CDR1 SGHAT and CDR2 FQNNGV. At the junction V is shortened by 5 bases and J by 0 bases; bases outside the gene matches: 10. The CDR3 starts with the cysteine, ends with the phenylalanine, and has 18 residues. The retained sequence is limited to the CDR3, 54 bases, with the frame set at the first base. The sample holds one count of this clone. Its cognate antigen has yet to be identified. Per-nucleotide qualities are absent, and no much larger clonotype sits a single base away. Libraries were built with the immunoSEQ multiplex PCR assay. TCRdb holds this immuneACCESS table with in-frame rearrangements only. Some clones are missing; in checked studies, unresolved V genes explain under half, and the rest has no known cause. Across this sample there are over 55,000 clones, with 90% to 95% seen only once. Jointly, the top ten make up 1.8% of the sample.

The V gene is TRBV11-2 and the J gene is TRBJ2-4, with TRBD2 identical over 10 junction bases. The source was peripheral blood, collected after pregnancy. The TCR comes from a female donor with multiple sclerosis, enrolled in a pregnancy study. The CDR3 region: CASSPLSGRQEAKNIQYF. DNA sequence: TGTGCCAGCAGCCCACTTAGCGGGAGGCAGGAAGCCAAAAACATTCAGTACTTC.